Listed here is a single T cell receptor (beta chain). Its target is unknown. TCRdb's table, derived via immunoSEQ multiplex PCR, lists solely in-frame clones and lacks some. The sample has about 27,000 clones, roughly 82% seen once; the top ten hold more than 0.8%. This record comes from a study of graft-versus-host responses after intestinal transplantation. Across the study: The recipients all started with anti-thymocyte globulin induction and then took tacrolimus and steroids for 3 to 4 years.

CDR1 LNHNV and CDR2 YYDKDF come from the germline V gene (reference sequence). The V end lost 3 bases, the J end lost 7 bases, and 19 bases lay between the germline ends. The CDR3 length is 16 residues. Study-wide points: The study associated peak circulating GvH clone levels with early post-transplant HvG declines. Present in recipient marrow, GvH clones included some that appeared first in ileum or blood.

The chain joins TRBV15 to TRBJ1-5, with a possible D match to TRBD1 (6 bases). The clonotype comes from a human donor who was the organ donor for an intestinal transplant. The sample in question was unstimulated CD8+ T cells sorted from spleen or lymph node cells, obtained before transplant. The CDR3 DNA is TGTGCCACCAGCAGCAACCAGGGCAGGGGCGGACAGCCCCAGCATTTT. Protein sequence: CATSSNQGRGGQPQHF.